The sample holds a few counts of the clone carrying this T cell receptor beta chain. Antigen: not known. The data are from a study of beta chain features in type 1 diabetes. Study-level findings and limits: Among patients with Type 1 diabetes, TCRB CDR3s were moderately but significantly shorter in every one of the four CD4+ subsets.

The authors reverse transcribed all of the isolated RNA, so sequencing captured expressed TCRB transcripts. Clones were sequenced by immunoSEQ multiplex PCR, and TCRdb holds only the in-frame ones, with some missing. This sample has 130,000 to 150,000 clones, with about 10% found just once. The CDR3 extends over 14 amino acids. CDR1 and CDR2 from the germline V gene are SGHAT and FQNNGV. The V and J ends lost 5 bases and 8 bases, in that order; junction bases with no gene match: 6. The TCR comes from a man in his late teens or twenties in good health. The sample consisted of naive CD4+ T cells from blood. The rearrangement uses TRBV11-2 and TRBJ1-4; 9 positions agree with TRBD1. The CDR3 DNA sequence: TGTGCCAGCAGCCGGGACAGGGTAGGGGAAAAACTGTTTTTT. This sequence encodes CASSRDRVGEKLFF.